The subject of this entry is one TCR beta chain. Its cognate antigen has yet to be identified. Per-base qualities were not stored, and no clone one base away is much larger. The cysteine opens and the phenylalanine closes a CDR3 of 12 amino acids. Only the CDR3 DNA stays, 36 bases, in frame from base 1. CDR1 and CDR2, looked up from the germline V gene, are SNHLY and FYNNEI. Trimming takes 10 bases from V and 1 base from J, and the germline ends sit 10 bases apart. This entry belongs to a study of shared clonotypes between healthy human individuals (dated by TCRdb to the early 2020s). About the investigation overall: The cohort comprised a couple of women and a few men aged 18 to 49 years. For each donor, CD4 naive and CD4 memory were each run on three plates, CD8 naive on two plates, and CD8 memory on one plate. To estimate repertoire size and how much clonotype sharing occurs between individuals, the study deeply sequenced the blood TCR repertoires of several healthy adults. Different laboratories and diverse techniques were used to prepare libraries and sequence TCR repertoires, to increase sequencing depth and limit assay-specific biases. Between about 0.9 and 9 billion PBMCs per donor were obtained by leukapheresis.

The research as a whole found: Based on pairwise subsampling, the degree of clonotype sharing among donors was expected to be affected by sequencing depth. Rarefaction of sorted-subset datasets indicated incomplete sequencing despite the large sequencing depth. Sampling was restricted to blood, and TCR repertoires in tissues likely differ from the TCR repertoires found in blood. Compared with non-shared clonotypes, clonotypes shared by all four sorted-subset donors had higher generation probabilities. The small number of donors limited the genetic and exposure-history diversity represented. Naive subsets generally had larger estimated clonotype richness than memory subsets did. Sharing across a few donors was observed for 4.5% to 6.5% of naive CD4, over 3% of naive CD8, around 2.5% of memory CD4, and about 0.39% of memory CD8 clonotypes.

The donors were healthy, HIV-negative adults who had no recently reported acute infections or vaccinations. Only Caucasian adults living in Nashville, Tennessee, USA were represented among the donors. Magnetic negative selection was used to enrich CD4+ T cells, after which naive cells were positively selected on CD45RA and the negative fraction became the memory subset. Blood was collected by leukapheresis, and PBMCs were isolated by Ficoll-Histopaque density gradient centrifugation and then cryopreserved in liquid nitrogen vapor phase. Analytical flow cytometry was used to check the purity and quantity of every magnetically sorted T cell population. Genomic DNA was isolated from every sorted fraction and measured by UV absorbance on a Nanodrop 2000c. Using the deep immunoSEQ assay, multiplex PCR amplified TCR CDR3 regions from genomic DNA. Genomic DNA extracted from each cell subset was distributed evenly over all wells of several immunoSEQ 96-well plates, and each plate served as one replicate. For sorted subsets, each replicate PCR was loaded with roughly 0.2 ug genomic DNA, equivalent to 25,000 to 35,000 T cell genomes. The purified libraries were quantified using a Qubit 3.0 fluorometer, sized with a Bioanalyzer 2100, and then quantified again using the KAPA Library Quantification kit. Every immunoSEQ 96-well plate was sequenced on a separate single-read 150-cycle Illumina NextSeq 550 flow cell. The original methods were these. The immunoSEQ output contained only junctional sequences without quality scores, so filtering could not match that applied to full-length reads. Sequences were annotated with PyIR, a Python wrapper for IgBLAST v1.9, and V/J genes and CDR3 were assigned using IMGT germline references. Reads with weak V/J assignments (E-value above 1e-6), missing CDR3, stop codons, out-of-frame junctions, or ambiguous translated residues were removed. V3J clonotypes were defined as sequences sharing the same inferred V gene, J gene, and CDR3 amino acid sequence. To compute the percentage overlap between repertoires, the number of shared unique clonotypes was divided by the size of the smaller repertoire. Three approaches were used to assess repertoire richness: RTK rarefaction, the Chao1 estimator, and Recon v2.1 estimates of unobserved clonotypes. Generation probabilities were computed with OLGA for all TCRbeta clonotypes obtained by the gDNA method from several donors. TCRdb limited this immuneACCESS table to in-frame rearrangements with V and J called. A share of clones is missing; checked studies link under half to unresolved V genes, and the rest is unexplained. For V, J and clone size, that table is used; D and trimming come from the DNA. The sample yields about 1 million clones; about 80% were counted once. The top ten clones comprise 1.4% to 1.5% of the sample.

Sequences were obtained from memory CD4+ T cells sorted from blood. The label giving this sample's cell subset or site can be read as: CD45RA-negative fraction. Here the chain combines TRBV2 and TRBJ1-1; the D gene assignment is ambiguous. The TCR comes from a man aged 18 to 35 in good health. The CDR3 corresponds to CATKSGNTEAFF. The nucleotides read TGTGCCACCAAATCGGGGAACACTGAAGCTTTCTTT.